The clone carrying this TCR beta chain was recorded many times. There are 15 residues in the CDR3. V gave up 5 bases and J gave up 8 bases; unmatched junction bases: 11. Germline CDR1 SNHLY, CDR2 FYNNEI. The data were obtained in a study of early T cells in non-severe SARS-CoV-2 infection. Individual cDNA molecules received unique molecular identifiers. MiXCR, run by TCRdb on the 5' RACE reads, gives a single entry per CDR3 protein. This sample has some 54,000 distinct CDR3 sequences; roughly a tenth occur once, and the top ten carry 8.6%. Sequencing input: whole blood. The sequence was collected from an adult who was a healthcare worker with PCR-confirmed SARS-CoV-2 infection or an uninfected control (not recorded which). V usage is TRBV2 and J usage is TRBJ2-1; 8 bases match TRBD2. CDR3 coding DNA: TGTGCCAGCAGTCGGTTAGCGGGAACTCCCCATGAGCAGTTCTTC. As protein: CASSRLAGTPHEQFF.